These 21 T cell receptor beta chains share one sample of origin, sequenced in a study of regulatory T cells in long-lasting Graves disease. Investigators prepared the TCR beta libraries by applying iRepertoire HTBI primers and Arm-PCR of CDR3 regions. TCRdb re-derived calls from the multiplex PCR reads in MiXCR, one entry per CDR3 protein. The profile covers 350,000 to 450,000 distinct CDR3 sequences, with 15% appearing a single time and over 15% taken by the ten largest. Time point denoted: newly diagnosed GD, antithyroid drugs for less than 3 months. Construction of the TCR library relied on RNA isolated from PBMCs. This sample was shared with a second study, whose subject was T cells in Graves' hyperthyroidism and ophthalmopathy.

Sequences were derived from peripheral blood mononuclear cells (PBMCs), sampled at new diagnosis, from a patient treated with antithyroid drugs. These receptors came from a woman in her 30s with Graves disease.

The chain carries TRBV13 and TRBJ2-7, with 13 bases identical to TRBD2. Germline V gene lookup returns CDR1 PRHDT and CDR2 FYEKMQ (reference sequence). The CDR3 totals 16 residues. V trimming: 5 bases; J trimming: 6 bases; junction bases outside the gene matches: 10. The DNA for the CDR3 is TGTGCCAGCAGCCCCTACGGGACTAGCGGGATGGTCGAGCAGTACTTC. Translating it yields CASSPYGTSGMVEQYF.

The chain recombines TRBV12-3 or TRBV12-4 with TRBJ2-2, with TRBD2 as a possible D gene (5 bases). There are 13 residues in the CDR3. Between the trimmed V and J ends, which lost 1 base and 6 bases, there was a span of 6 bases. The CDR3 sequence is CASSLGESGELFF. DNA for the CDR3: TGTGCCAGCAGTTTAGGGGAGTCCGGGGAGCTGTTTTTT.

This clonotype occurred many times. The chain is built from TRBV4-2 and TRBJ1-5, with D possibly being TRBD1 (6 bases). CDR1 and CDR2 from the germline V gene are LGHNA and YNFKEQ. The CDR3 contains 15 residues. Trimming pared 3 bases from V and 7 bases from J, leaving 16 bases between. The CDR3 coding sequence is TGTGCCAGCAGCCAGGTCCAGGACAGCGGGCAGCCCCAGCATTTT. It codes for CASSQVQDSGQPQHF.

The table lists this clonotype with a few counts. The chain employs TRBV2 and TRBJ2-1; no firm D call. The DNA end is more similar to TRBJ2-5, so the J call may be wrong. The CDR3 covers 11 residues. Germline V lookup: CDR1 SNHLY, CDR2 FYNNEI. CDR3 protein: CASSVRETQYF. CDR3 DNA sequence: TGTGCCAGCAGTGTTCGAGAGACCCAGTACTTC.

This clonotype was picked up many times. The rearrangement joins TRBV6-1 to TRBJ2-3; 8 bases line up with TRBD2. V lost 7 bases, J lost 0 bases, and 9 bases stayed unmatched. CDR1 MNHNS and CDR2 SASEGT come from the germline V gene. There are 16 residues in the CDR3. CDR3 sequence reads: CASTHGGGTSTDTQYF. The DNA of the CDR3 is TGTGCCAGCACCCACGGGGGGGGCACTAGCACAGATACGCAGTATTTT.

The sample holds a few counts of this clonotype. The rearrangement joins TRBV14 to TRBJ2-1; weak D call: TRBD2 (6 bases). CDR3 length: 14 residues. CDR1 SGHDN and CDR2 FVKESK come from the germline V gene. Trimming stripped 2 bases from V and 14 bases from J, with 19 bases between. Written as DNA, the CDR3 is TGTGCCAGCAGCCAATCAAGCGGGCGGGGTGAAGAGTTCTTC. It yields the protein CASSQSSGRGEEFF.

The sample holds many counts of this clonotype. This chain connects TRBV5-1 to TRBJ1-2, with D perhaps matching TRBD1 (6 bases). V was clipped by 1 base and J by 3 bases, with 10 bases between them. CDR3 length: 14 residues. Germline V gene sequence: CDR1 SGHRS, CDR2 YFSETQ. The CDR3 region is CASSLIGGDYGYTF. In DNA, the CDR3 is TGCGCCAGCAGCTTGATCGGGGGCGACTATGGCTACACCTTC.

J is TRBJ1-1 and V is TRBV19; 9 nucleotides agree with TRBD1. Germline trimming cut 6 bases from V and 5 bases from J; bases unmatched to any gene: 10. The CDR3 is 15 residues long. In germline, CDR1 is LNHDA, CDR2 SQIVND (reference sequence). CDR3 sequence reads: CASRDRQGVRTEAFF. DNA for the CDR3: TGTGCCAGTAGAGACAGACAGGGGGTAAGGACTGAAGCTTTCTTT.

This clonotype was observed a handful of times. The chain has TRBV29-1 and TRBJ1-1; tentatively, D is TRBD1 (6 bases). Trimming removed 7 bases at V and 1 base at J, with 16 bases between. The length of the CDR3 is 14 residues. Germline V gives CDR1 SQVTM, CDR2 ANQGSEA. This CDR3 is CSAPTQGWNTEAFF. The CDR3 DNA follows: TGCAGCGCCCCTACGCAGGGGTGGAACACTGAAGCTTTCTTT.

The chain is built from TRBV6-1 and TRBJ2-5; possibly TRBD2 for D (8 bases). Germline loops: CDR1 MNHNS, CDR2 SASEGT. Trimming removed 5 bases from V and 3 bases from J, with 22 bases in between. This CDR3 has 17 amino acids. CDR3 region: CASSRGQPPGLEETQYF. The CDR3 nucleotides read TGTGCCAGCAGTCGGGGACAGCCACCGGGACTAGAAGAGACCCAGTACTTC.

The chain employs TRBV4-2 and TRBJ2-1, with 7 nucleotides matching TRBD2. The V segment lost 0 bases and the J segment 0 bases; nucleotides outside the gene matches: 5. The CDR3 runs to 17 residues. Germline values: CDR1 LGHNA, CDR2 YNFKEQ. CDR3: CASSQDGLAVSYNEQFF. CDR3 nucleotides: TGTGCCAGCAGCCAAGACGGGCTAGCGGTCTCCTACAATGAGCAGTTCTTC.

In this sample, this clonotype turned up many times. The genes are TRBV15 and TRBJ2-4; D may correspond to TRBD1 or TRBD2 (6 bases each). Trimming stripped 0 bases from V and 5 bases from J, with 11 bases between. This CDR3 has 15 residues. Germline CDR1 is LNHNV and CDR2 is YYDKDF (reference sequence). The CDR3 reads CATSRDRGGQNIQYF. As DNA, the CDR3 is TGTGCCACCAGCAGAGATCGAGGGGGGCAAAACATTCAGTACTTC. The complete variable domain, with remaining parts taken from reference TRBV15 and TRBJ2-4, reads DAMVIQNPRYQVTQFGKPVTLSCSQTLNHNVMYWYQQKSSQAPKLLFHYYDKDFNNEADTPDNFQSRRPNTSFCFLDIRSPGLGDTAMYLCATSRDRGGQNIQYFGAGTRLSVL.

The chain recombines TRBV3-1 with TRBJ2-5; TRBD1 aligns across 10 bases. The V gene's germline CDR1 is LGHDT and CDR2 YNNKEL (reference sequence). There are 15 residues in the CDR3. V shed 3 bases, J shed 4 bases, and the junction held 5 bases outside the gene matches. Here the CDR3 DNA reads TGTGCCAGCAGCCACGGACAGGGGGGTGGAGAGACCCAGTACTTC. Encoded protein: CASSHGQGGGETQYF.

The rearrangement joins TRBV7-6 to TRBJ2-1, with 12 bases matching TRBD1. CDR3 length equals 15 residues. V was pared by 5 bases and J by 6 bases, with 5 bases of the junction left unmatched. Germline loops: CDR1 SGHVS, CDR2 FNYEAQ. The CDR3: CASSEGQGAVNEQFF. The CDR3 coding sequence is TGTGCCAGCAGCGAGGGACAGGGGGCAGTCAATGAGCAGTTCTTC.

This clonotype was counted a few times. Possible read error: a much larger clone is one base away. The V and J genes are TRBV6-5 and TRBJ1-1; D perhaps matches TRBD1 (6 bases). Germline CDR1 MNHEY, CDR2 SVGAGI. Trimming shortened V by 0 bases and J by 2 bases, and 7 bases separated the two germline ends. The CDR3 covers 14 residues. The CDR3 sequence: CASSYSGANTEAFF. The CDR3 region has the DNA TGTGCCAGCAGTTACTCGGGGGCCAACACTGAAGCTTTCTTT.

Concerning this clonotype: A much larger clone sits a single nucleotide away, making a read error possible. The chain is built from TRBV20-1 and TRBJ1-5; the match to TRBD1 covers 7 bases. Germline loops: CDR1 DFQATT, CDR2 SNEGSKA (reference sequence). This CDR3 has 13 amino acids. V shed 8 bases and J 2 bases; nucleotides not matched to a gene: 6. The CDR3 sequence: CSFDRVGNQPQHF. CDR3 nucleotide sequence: TGCAGTTTCGACAGGGTGGGCAATCAGCCCCAGCATTTT.

In this sample, this clonotype turned up many times. The V call is TRBV20-1, the J call TRBJ2-3; weak D call: TRBD1 (6 bases). V lost 2 bases and J 14 bases, leaving 26 bases between the germline ends. The CDR3 sequence is 15 residues long. Germline V gene lookup returns CDR1 DFQATT and CDR2 SNEGSKA (reference sequence). CDR3 protein: CSARLGASQPIMGYF. The CDR3 coding sequence is TGCAGTGCTAGACTGGGGGCCTCCCAGCCCATAATGGGGTATTTT.

This clonotype was counted at least ten times. The chain is built from TRBV6-1 and TRBJ2-1; 9 bases line up with TRBD2. The CDR3 contains 12 residues. Germline CDR1 and CDR2: MNHNS and SASEGT. V lost 9 bases and J lost 11; bases outside the gene matches: 8. CDR3 loop: CASSGSTNKQFF. The CDR3 DNA reads TGTGCCAGTAGCGGGAGTACAAATAAGCAGTTCTTC.

The chain joins TRBV19 to TRBJ2-1; either TRBD1 or TRBD2 may supply D (5 bases each). Germline V gene data show CDR1 as LNHDA and CDR2 as SQIVND (reference sequence). V lost 7 bases, J lost 10 bases, and 14 bases lay in between. This CDR3 has 12 amino acids. The CDR3 here is CASMGEKAEQFF. The CDR3 nucleotides are TGTGCCAGTATGGGGGAGAAGGCCGAGCAGTTCTTC.

Only a few counts were recorded for this clonotype. This may be a read error: a much more frequent sequence differs by one nucleotide. CDR3 amino acids: CAWSAGNYGYTF. CDR3 nucleotides: TGTGCCTGGAGTGCGGGCAACTATGGCTACACCTTC. This chain links TRBV30 with TRBJ1-2; D gene ambiguous. The CDR3 extends over 12 amino acids. The V gene's germline CDR1 is GTSNPN and CDR2 SVGIG (reference sequence). Trimming left V 1 base short and J 2 bases short, with 5 bases between.

The sample holds a few counts of this clonotype. The CDR3 is CSVAGTSGPYNEQFF. Here the CDR3 DNA reads TGCAGCGTGGCCGGGACTAGCGGGCCCTACAATGAGCAGTTCTTC. The V and J genes are TRBV29-1 and TRBJ2-1, with TRBD2 identical over 12 bases. The germline CDR1 and CDR2 sequences are SQVTM and ANQGSEA. Losses at the gene ends were 6 bases for V and 2 bases for J; bases not matched to a gene: 5. The length of the CDR3 is 15 residues.